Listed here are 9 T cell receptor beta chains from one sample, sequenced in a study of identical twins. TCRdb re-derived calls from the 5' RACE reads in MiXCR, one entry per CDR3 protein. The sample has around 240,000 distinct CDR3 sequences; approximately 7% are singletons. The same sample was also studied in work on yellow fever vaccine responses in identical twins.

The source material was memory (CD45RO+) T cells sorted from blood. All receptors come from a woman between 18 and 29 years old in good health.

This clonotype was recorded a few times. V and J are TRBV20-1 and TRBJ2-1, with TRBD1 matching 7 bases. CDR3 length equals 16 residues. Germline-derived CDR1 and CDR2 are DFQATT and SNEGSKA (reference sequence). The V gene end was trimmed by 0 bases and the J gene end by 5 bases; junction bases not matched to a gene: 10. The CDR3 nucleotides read TGCAGTGCTAGAGATCTACTCGGGGACAGCAACAATGAGCAGTTCTTC. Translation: CSARDLLGDSNNEQFF.

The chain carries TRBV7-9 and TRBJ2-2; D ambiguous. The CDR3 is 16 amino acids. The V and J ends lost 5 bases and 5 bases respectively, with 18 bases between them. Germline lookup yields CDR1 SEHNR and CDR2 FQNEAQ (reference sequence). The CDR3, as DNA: TGTGCCAGCAGCCCTCGGTGGTTGCAGACGACCGGGGAGCTGTTTTTT. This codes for CASSPRWLQTTGELFF. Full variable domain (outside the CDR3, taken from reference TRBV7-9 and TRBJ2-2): DTGVSQNPRHKITKRGQNVTFRCDPISEHNRLYWYRQTLGQGPEFLTYFQNEAQLEKSRLLSDRFSAERPKGSFSTLEIQRTEQGDSAMYLCASSPRWLQTTGELFFGEGSRLTVL.

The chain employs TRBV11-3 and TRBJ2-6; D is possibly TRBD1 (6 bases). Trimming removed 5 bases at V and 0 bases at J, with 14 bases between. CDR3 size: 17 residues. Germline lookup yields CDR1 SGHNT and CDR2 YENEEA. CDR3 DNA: TGTGCCAGCAGCGGGGGCGGGTTAAGCTCTGGGGCCAACGTCCTGACTTTC. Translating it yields CASSGGGLSSGANVLTF.

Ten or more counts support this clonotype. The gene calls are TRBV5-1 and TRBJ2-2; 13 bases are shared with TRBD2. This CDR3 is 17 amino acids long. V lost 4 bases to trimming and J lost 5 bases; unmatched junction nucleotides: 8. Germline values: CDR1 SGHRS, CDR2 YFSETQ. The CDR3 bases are TGCGCCAGCAGCGTAGGGACTAGCGGGGACCGGACCGGGGAGCTGTTTTTT. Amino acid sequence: CASSVGTSGDRTGELFF. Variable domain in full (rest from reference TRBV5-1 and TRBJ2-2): KAGVTQTPRYLIKTRGQQVTLSCSPISGHRSVSWYQQTPGQGLQFLFEYFSETQRNKGNFPGRFSGRQFSNSRSEMNVSTLELGDSALYLCASSVGTSGDRTGELFFGEGSRLTVL.

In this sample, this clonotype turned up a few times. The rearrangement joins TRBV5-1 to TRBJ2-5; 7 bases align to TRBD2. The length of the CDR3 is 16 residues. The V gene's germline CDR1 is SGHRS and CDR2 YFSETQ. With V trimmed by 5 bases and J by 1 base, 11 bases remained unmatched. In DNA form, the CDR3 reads TGCGCCAGCAGTCCCGTTAGGCTAGCGGTCCAAGAGACCCAGTACTTC. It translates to CASSPVRLAVQETQYF.

CDR3: CASSPDSSIGETQYF. For the CDR3, the DNA is TGTGCCAGCAGCCCGGACAGTAGTATAGGAGAGACCCAGTACTTC. The chain recombines TRBV6-2 or TRBV6-3 with TRBJ2-5; a possible D gene is TRBD1 (6 bases). V was trimmed by 6 bases and J by 4 bases, leaving 18 bases between them. Germline V CDR1 and CDR2: MNHEY, SVGEGT. The CDR3 is made up of 15 amino acids.

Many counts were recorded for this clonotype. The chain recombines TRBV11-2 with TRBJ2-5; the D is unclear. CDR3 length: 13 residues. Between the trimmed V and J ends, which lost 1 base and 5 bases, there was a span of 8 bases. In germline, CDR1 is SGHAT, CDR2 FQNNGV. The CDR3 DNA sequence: TGTGCCAGCAGCTTAGGGGCCGTGGAGACCCAGTACTTC. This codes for CASSLGAVETQYF.

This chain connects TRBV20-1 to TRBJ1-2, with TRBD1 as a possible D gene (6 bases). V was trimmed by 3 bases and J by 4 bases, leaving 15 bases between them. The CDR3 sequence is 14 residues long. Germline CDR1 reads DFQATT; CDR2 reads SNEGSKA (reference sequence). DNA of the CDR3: TGCAGTGCTAGCCGCGGGGGGGGCGCCTATGGCTACACCTTC. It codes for CSASRGGGAYGYTF.

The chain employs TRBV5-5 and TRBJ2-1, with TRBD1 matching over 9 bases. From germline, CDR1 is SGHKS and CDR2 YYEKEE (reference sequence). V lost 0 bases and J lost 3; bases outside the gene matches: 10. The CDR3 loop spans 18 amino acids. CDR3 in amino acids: CASSLESNRGLNYNEQFF. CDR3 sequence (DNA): TGTGCCAGCAGCTTGGAATCCAACAGGGGGCTTAACTACAATGAGCAGTTCTTC. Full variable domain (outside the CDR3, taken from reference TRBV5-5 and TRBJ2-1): DAGVTQSPTHLIKTRGQQVTLRCSPISGHKSVSWYQQVLGQGPQFIFQYYEKEERGRGNFPDRFSARQFPNYSSELNVNALLLGDSALYLCASSLESNRGLNYNEQFFGPGTRLTVL.